These T cell receptor beta chains were read from a single sample in a study of tumor-infiltrating lymphocytes in primary liver carcinoma. Using its own MiXCR run on the multiplex PCR reads, TCRdb lists one record per CDR3 protein. The profile covers approximately 110,000 distinct CDR3 sequences, with approximately 82% appearing a single time and about a fifth taken by the ten largest. The specimen was liver tumor tissue from sampling region 3. The receptors derive from a man aged 35 to 55 with primary liver carcinoma and hepatitis B virus infection. CDR3s leave out the opening cysteine and the closing phenylalanine or tryptophan. D genes are given only for firm matches. Size tells how often a clone was seen (once, few, many) or the class of an expanded clone, and some rows leave it out.

d_call j_call v_call clone_size cdr3_aa
. TRBJ1-1 TRBV12-3/TRBV12-4 . ASSEQDVRVF
. TRBJ2-4 TRBV11-2 . ASSLQVNNIQY
TRBD2 TRBJ2-2 TRBV7-3 . ASSLRGGTGELF
. TRBJ2-3 TRBV29-1 . STHGVLLTDTQY
. TRBJ2-7 TRBV29-1 . SAMISGTGTPCEQY
TRBD1 TRBJ2-5 TRBV5-1 . VSSFGDRGSKTQY
. TRBJ1-4 TRBV6-6 many ASSLGGKLF
. TRBJ1-2 TRBV28 many ASSLIGGRGYT
TRBD2 TRBJ2-3 TRBV29-1 . NVVRGLAGGDTQY
TRBD2 TRBJ2-1 TRBV11-2 . ASSLGLVAGGLDEQF
. TRBJ2-1 TRBV11-3 . DSCLNANEQF
. TRBJ1-1 TRBV6-2/TRBV6-3 many ASSYSPYRVGTEAF
. TRBJ2-7 TRBV28 . AVIRAGVSYEQY
. TRBJ2-7 TRBV4-2 . ASSQGAADKLEQN
. TRBJ2-7 TRBV4-3 . DSSQEYGSNYEQY
TRBD1 TRBJ1-5 TRBV20-1 . SARDVSRTGLSRNQPQH
. TRBJ2-5 TRBV5-1 . ASSLGTLHQETQY
TRBD2 TRBJ2-2 TRBV5-6 . TSSLGLAGTGELF
. TRBJ2-1 TRBV11-1 once ASNFQGSLDNEQF
. TRBJ2-3 TRBV6-1 . ASCGKNGDTQY
. TRBJ2-1 TRBV29-1 . SDLDTEQL
. TRBJ1-1 TRBV11-2 . VNNLGLNTVAF